These T cell receptor beta chains were read from a single sample in a study of blood T cells in healthy people across ages. A single record per CDR3 protein comes from TCRdb applying MiXCR to the 5' RACE reads. The data contain roughly 1,000,000 distinct CDR3 sequences, under 30% of them singletons. These data also formed part of another study, on T cells of mothers and their children.

Sequencing used blood. The receptors were gathered from a girl aged 2-9 years in good health. CDR3s include the opening cysteine and the closing phenylalanine or tryptophan. A D gene is named only where the DNA matches it firmly. Size is omitted from some rows. Given values are once, few, many or a class for expanded clones.

NA | NA | TRBJ2-6 | TRBV5-1 | TGCGCCAGCGGGGAGAGCTCTGGGGCCAACGTCCTGACTTTC | CASGESSGANVLTF
NA | NA | TRBJ1-2 | TRBV29-1 | TGCAGCGTTGACCCGGTCCAGGGACGGGTAGGCTACACCTTC | CSVDPVQGRVGYTF
NA | NA | TRBJ1-4 | TRBV28 | TGTGCCAGCAGCACTAGGCCGTCCTGGCCCGGTAATGAAAAACTGTTTTTT | CASSTRPSWPGNEKLFF
TRBD1 | NA | TRBJ2-7 | TRBV5-1 | TGCGCCAGCAGCCTCCCTCAGGACGACAGGGGCGAGCAGTACTTC | CASSLPQDDRGEQYF
NA | few | TRBJ2-5 | TRBV7-8 | TGTGCCAGCAGCCCGATGTATCCCGAGACCCAGTACTTC | CASSPMYPETQYF
NA | many | TRBJ2-7 | TRBV7-3 | TGTGCCAGCAGCTTACAGGGTGGCGGCTACGAGCAGTACTTC | CASSLQGGGYEQYF
NA | NA | TRBJ1-2 | TRBV3-1 | TGTGCCAGCAGCCAAGGCAGGGGAGTGGATGGCTACACCTTC | CASSQGRGVDGYTF
NA | few | TRBJ2-7 | TRBV10-3 | TGTGCCATCAGTGAGCAGGGCGGCAGGAGCTCCTACGAGCAGTACTTC | CAISEQGGRSSYEQYF
NA | NA | TRBJ2-1 | TRBV7-8 | TGTGCCAGCAGCTTAATTGGGGTATTCAATGAGCAGTTCTTC | CASSLIGVFNEQFF
NA | NA | TRBJ2-7 | TRBV12-5 | TGTGCTAGTGGTCCGATGGCCTACGAGCAGTACTTC | CASGPMAYEQYF
TRBD1 | few | TRBJ2-7 | TRBV20-1 | TGCAGTGCTAGAGATATGGACAGGGTACGCGAGCAGTACTTC | CSARDMDRVREQYF
TRBD1 | NA | TRBJ1-4 | TRBV19 | TGTGCCAGTAGGTGGACAGGGGATGAAAAACTGTTTTTT | CASRWTGDEKLFF
NA | NA | TRBJ2-7 | TRBV28 | TGTGCCAGCAGTTTCAATGAGAAGCAGTACTTC | CASSFNEKQYF
TRBD2 | NA | TRBJ2-7 | TRBV20-1 | TGCAGTGCTAGAGATCTCCTAGCGGGACGCGAGCAGTACTTC | CSARDLLAGREQYF
NA | NA | TRBJ2-2 | TRBV6-1 | TGTGCCAGCGGAACAGGACTCCCGGAGGGCACCGGGGAGCTGTTTTTT | CASGTGLPEGTGELFF
NA | few | TRBJ2-4 | TRBV7-8 | TGTGCCAGCAGCTCCAAAGTCAGGGTGACCGGGGTCAAAAACATTCAGTACTTC | CASSSKVRVTGVKNIQYF
TRBD1 | few | TRBJ2-5 | TRBV24-1 | TGTGCCACCAGCACACAGGGGGCCGGAGAGACCCAGTACTTC | CATSTQGAGETQYF
NA | few | TRBJ2-4 | TRBV6-2/TRBV6-3 | TGTGCCAGCCATACGCGAAATATAAGACAGGAGGATATAAACATTCAGTACTTC | CASHTRNIRQEDINIQYF
TRBD2 | NA | TRBJ2-3 | TRBV5-1 | TGCGCCAGCAGCTTGGGACTAGCGGGAATTAGGTCAGATACGCAGTATTTT | CASSLGLAGIRSDTQYF
NA | NA | TRBJ2-7 | TRBV21-1 | TGTGCCAGCAGCGGGAGACTAGCGGGAGTCTTATGCGAGCAGTACTTC | CASSGRLAGVLCEQYF
NA | NA | TRBJ2-2 | TRBV29-1 | TGCAGCGGTCGACATTGGAACACCGGGGAGCTGTTTTTT | CSGRHWNTGELFF
TRBD2 | NA | TRBJ2-1 | TRBV27 | TGTGCCAGCACCGACAGACTAGCGGGAGGTGTCGATGAGCAGTTCTTC | CASTDRLAGGVDEQFF
NA | NA | TRBJ1-4 | TRBV20-1 | TGCAGTGCTAGGATCAGGGGCCGTGAAAAACTGTTTTTT | CSARIRGREKLFF
NA | NA | TRBJ2-7 | TRBV28 | TGTGCCAGCAGTTTAGGACTGCGAAACGAGCAGTACTTC | CASSLGLRNEQYF
TRBD2 | few | TRBJ2-7 | TRBV5-1 | TGCGCCAGCGGGACTAGCGGAACCTACGAGCAGTACTTC | CASGTSGTYEQYF
NA | many | TRBJ2-1 | TRBV7-9 | TGTGCCAGCAGCTATACAGGGAGCTCCTACAATGAGCAGTTCTTC | CASSYTGSSYNEQFF
NA | few | TRBJ1-2 | TRBV29-1 | TGCAGCGTTGAAGACTTCACAGAGCCCCTAACCTATGGCTACACCTTC | CSVEDFTEPLTYGYTF
NA | NA | TRBJ2-2 | TRBV11-2 | TGTGCCAGCAGCTTAGTGCAGGGGTCGTCGGTCGGGGAGCTGTTTTTT | CASSLVQGSSVGELFF
NA | few | TRBJ2-7 | TRBV12-3/TRBV12-4 | TGTGCCAGCAGTTTACCCGGGACACAGAGTTACGAGCAGTACTTC | CASSLPGTQSYEQYF
NA | once | TRBJ2-1 | TRBV5-6 | TGTGCCAGCAGCTTGTCTATAGCTGAGCAGTTCTTC | CASSLSIAEQFF
TRBD1 | NA | TRBJ2-1 | TRBV6-2/TRBV6-3 | TGTGCCAGCTGGACAGGATCCCTTAATGAGCAGTTCTTC | CASWTGSLNEQFF
TRBD1 | NA | TRBJ1-2 | TRBV5-5 | TGTGCCAGCAGCTTAGGGACAGCCAGCTATGGCTACACCTTC | CASSLGTASYGYTF
NA | NA | TRBJ1-5 | TRBV7-9 | TGTGCCAGCAGCTATAACAATAATCAGCCCCAGCATTTT | CASSYNNNQPQHF
NA | few | TRBJ1-1 | TRBV5-5 | TGTGCCAGCAGCTGGGGTACCACTGAAGCTTTCTTT | CASSWGTTEAFF
NA | few | TRBJ1-3 | TRBV12-3/TRBV12-4 | TGTGCCAGCAGCCAAATGACAGGATCTGGAAACACCATATATTTT | CASSQMTGSGNTIYF
NA | many | TRBJ2-1 | TRBV4-2 | TGTGCCAGCAGCCAAGGATCCTCAATCAATGAGCAGTTCTTC | CASSQGSSINEQFF
NA | NA | TRBJ1-3 | TRBV7-6 | TGTGCCAGCATCCCCGACGGCTACTCTGGAAACACCATATATTTT | CASIPDGYSGNTIYF
TRBD2 | NA | TRBJ2-5 | TRBV6-6 | TGTGCCAGCAGTTACCGTAGGACTAGGGAAGAGACCCAGTACTTC | CASSYRRTREETQYF
TRBD1 | NA | TRBJ2-5 | TRBV12-3/TRBV12-4 | TGTGCCAGCAGGAGGGGGACAGGGTACCAAGAGACCCAGTACTTC | CASRRGTGYQETQYF
NA | NA | TRBJ2-2 | TRBV27 | TGTGCCAGCAGTTTATCCTCCCGGGACCAACCTTTCACCGGGGAGCTGTTTTTT | CASSLSSRDQPFTGELFF